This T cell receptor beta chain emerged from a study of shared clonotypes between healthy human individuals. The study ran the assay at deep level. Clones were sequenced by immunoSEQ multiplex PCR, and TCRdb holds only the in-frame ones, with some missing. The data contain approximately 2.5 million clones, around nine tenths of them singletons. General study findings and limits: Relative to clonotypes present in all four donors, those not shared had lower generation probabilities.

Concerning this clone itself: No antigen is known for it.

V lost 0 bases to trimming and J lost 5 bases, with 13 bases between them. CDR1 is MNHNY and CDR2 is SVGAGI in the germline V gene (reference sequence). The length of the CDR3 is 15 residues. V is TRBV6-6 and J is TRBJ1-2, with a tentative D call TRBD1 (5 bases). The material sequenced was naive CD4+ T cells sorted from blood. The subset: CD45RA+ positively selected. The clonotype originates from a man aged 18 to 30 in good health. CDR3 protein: CASSYSTAGAYGYTF. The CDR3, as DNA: TGTGCCAGCAGTTACTCGACAGCCGGGGCATATGGCTACACCTTC.